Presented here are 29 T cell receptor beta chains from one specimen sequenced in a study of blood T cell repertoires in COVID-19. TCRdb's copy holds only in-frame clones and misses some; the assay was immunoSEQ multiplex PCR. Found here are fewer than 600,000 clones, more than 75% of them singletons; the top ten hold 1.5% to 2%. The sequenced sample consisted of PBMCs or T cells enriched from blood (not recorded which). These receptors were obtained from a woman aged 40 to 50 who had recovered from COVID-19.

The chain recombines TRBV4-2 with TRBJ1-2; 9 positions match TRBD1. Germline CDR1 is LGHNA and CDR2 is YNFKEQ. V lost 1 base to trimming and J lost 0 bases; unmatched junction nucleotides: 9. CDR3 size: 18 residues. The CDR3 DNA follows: TGTGCCAGCAGCCAAGCCGTGGGACAGGGATTAACTAACTATGGCTACACCTTC. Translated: CASSQAVGQGLTNYGYTF.

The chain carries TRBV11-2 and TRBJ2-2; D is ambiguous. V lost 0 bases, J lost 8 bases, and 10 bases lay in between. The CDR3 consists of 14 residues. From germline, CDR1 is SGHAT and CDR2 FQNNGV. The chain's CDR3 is CASSLDQIVGELFF. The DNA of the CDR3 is TGTGCCAGCAGCTTAGACCAAATAGTGGGGGAGCTGTTTTTT.

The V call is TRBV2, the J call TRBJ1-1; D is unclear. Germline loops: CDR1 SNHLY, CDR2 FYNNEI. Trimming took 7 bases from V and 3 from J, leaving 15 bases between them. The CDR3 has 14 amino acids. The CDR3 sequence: CASTSGGRHTEAFF. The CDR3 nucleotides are TGTGCCAGCACATCAGGAGGGAGGCACACTGAAGCTTTCTTT. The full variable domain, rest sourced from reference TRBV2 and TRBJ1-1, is EPEVTQTPSHQVTQMGQEVILRCVPISNHLYFYWYRQILGQKVEFLVSFYNNEISEKSEIFDDQFSVERPDGSNFTLKIRSTKLEDSAMYFCASTSGGRHTEAFFGQGTRLTVV.

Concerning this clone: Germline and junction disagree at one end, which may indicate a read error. The CDR3 DNA reads as TGTGCCACCACCAGACAGGGGGCTCGTAGCACTGAAGCTTTCTTT. Protein: CATTRQGARSTEAFF. The chain links TRBV15 to TRBJ1-1, with TRBD1 matching 10 bases. Germline assignment: CDR1 LNHNV and CDR2 YYDKDF (reference sequence). This CDR3 contains 15 residues. The entire variable domain, with the rest obtained from reference TRBV15 and TRBJ1-1, is as follows: DAMVIQNPRYQVTQFGKPVTLSCSQTLNHNVMYWYQQKSSQAPKLLFHYYDKDFNNEADTPDNFQSRRPNTSFCFLDIRSPGLGDTAMYLCATTRQGARSTEAFFGQGTRLTVV.

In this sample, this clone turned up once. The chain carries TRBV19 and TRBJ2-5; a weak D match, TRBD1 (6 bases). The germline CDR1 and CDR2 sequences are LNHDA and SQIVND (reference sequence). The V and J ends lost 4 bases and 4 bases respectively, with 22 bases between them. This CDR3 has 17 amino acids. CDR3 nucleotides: TGTGCCAGTAGTAAAGAATACAGGGATTGGTTTCGAGAGACCCAGTACTTC. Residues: CASSKEYRDWFRETQYF.

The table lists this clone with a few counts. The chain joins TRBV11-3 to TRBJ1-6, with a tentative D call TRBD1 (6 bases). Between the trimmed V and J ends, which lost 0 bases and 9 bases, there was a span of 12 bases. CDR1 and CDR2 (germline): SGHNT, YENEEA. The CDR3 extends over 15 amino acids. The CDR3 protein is CASSLDTGYGSPLHF. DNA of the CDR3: TGTGCCAGCAGCTTAGATACAGGGTACGGTTCACCCCTCCACTTT.

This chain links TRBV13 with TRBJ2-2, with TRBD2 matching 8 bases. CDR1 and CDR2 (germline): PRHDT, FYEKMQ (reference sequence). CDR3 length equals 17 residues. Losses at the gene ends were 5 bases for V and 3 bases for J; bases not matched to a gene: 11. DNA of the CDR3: TGTGCCAGCAGCGTTCGGGGGGGAGCGGCCTACACCGGGGAGCTGTTTTTT. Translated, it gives CASSVRGGAAYTGELFF.

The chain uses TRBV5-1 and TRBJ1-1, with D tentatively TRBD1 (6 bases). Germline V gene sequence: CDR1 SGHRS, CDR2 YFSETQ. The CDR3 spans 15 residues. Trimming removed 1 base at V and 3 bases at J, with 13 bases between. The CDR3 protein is CASSLRPGVDTEAFF. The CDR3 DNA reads TGCGCCAGCAGCTTGAGGCCAGGGGTAGACACTGAAGCTTTCTTT.

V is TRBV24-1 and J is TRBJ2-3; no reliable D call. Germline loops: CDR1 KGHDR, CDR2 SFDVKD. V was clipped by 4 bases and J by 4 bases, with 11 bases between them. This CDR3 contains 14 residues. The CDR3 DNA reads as TGTGCCACCAGTGACCTCCTCCGGGCAGATACGCAGTATTTT. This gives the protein CATSDLLRADTQYF.

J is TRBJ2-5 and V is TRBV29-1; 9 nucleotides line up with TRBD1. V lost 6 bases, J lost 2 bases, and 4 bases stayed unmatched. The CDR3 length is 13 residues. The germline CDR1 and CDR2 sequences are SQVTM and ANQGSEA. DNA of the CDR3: TGCAGCGTGTTGGACAGGGGTCAAGAGACCCAGTACTTC. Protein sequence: CSVLDRGQETQYF.

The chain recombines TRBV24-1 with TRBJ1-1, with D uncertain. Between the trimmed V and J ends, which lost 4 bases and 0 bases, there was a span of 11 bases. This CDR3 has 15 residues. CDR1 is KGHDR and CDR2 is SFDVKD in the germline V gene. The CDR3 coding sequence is TGTGCCACCAGTGAATCCGGAGCAATGAACACTGAAGCTTTCTTT. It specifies CATSESGAMNTEAFF.

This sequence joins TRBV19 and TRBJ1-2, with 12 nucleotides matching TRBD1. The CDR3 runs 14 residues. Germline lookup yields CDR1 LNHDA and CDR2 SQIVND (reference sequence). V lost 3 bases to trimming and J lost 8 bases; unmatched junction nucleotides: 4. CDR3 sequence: CASSMGQGALGYTF. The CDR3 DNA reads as TGTGCCAGTAGTATGGGACAGGGGGCGCTCGGCTACACCTTC. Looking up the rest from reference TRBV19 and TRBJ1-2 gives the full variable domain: DGGITQSPKYLFRKEGQNVTLSCEQNLNHDAMYWYRQDPGQGLRLIYYSQIVNDFQKGDIAEGYSVSREKKESFPLTVTSAQKNPTAFYLCASSMGQGALGYTFGSGTRLTVV.

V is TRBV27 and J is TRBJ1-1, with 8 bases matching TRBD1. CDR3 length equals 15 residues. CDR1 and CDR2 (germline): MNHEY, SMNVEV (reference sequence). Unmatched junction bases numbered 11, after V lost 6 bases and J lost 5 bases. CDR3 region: CASRKRTGMITEAFF. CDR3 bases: TGTGCCAGCAGGAAAAGGACAGGGATGATTACTGAAGCTTTCTTT.

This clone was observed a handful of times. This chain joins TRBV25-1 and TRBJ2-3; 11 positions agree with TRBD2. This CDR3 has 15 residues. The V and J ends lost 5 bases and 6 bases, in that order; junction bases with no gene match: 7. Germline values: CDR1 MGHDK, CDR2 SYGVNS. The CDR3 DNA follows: TGTGCCAGCAGTAAACTAGCGGGAGTTGGGGATACGCAGTATTTT. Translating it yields CASSKLAGVGDTQYF.

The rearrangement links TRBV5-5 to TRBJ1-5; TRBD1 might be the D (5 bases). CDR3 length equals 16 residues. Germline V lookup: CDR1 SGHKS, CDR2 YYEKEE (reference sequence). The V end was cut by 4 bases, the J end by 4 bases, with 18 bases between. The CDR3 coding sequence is TGTGCCAGCAGCCCTTCCAGGGCCCGGCTTAATCAGCCCCAGCATTTT. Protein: CASSPSRARLNQPQHF.

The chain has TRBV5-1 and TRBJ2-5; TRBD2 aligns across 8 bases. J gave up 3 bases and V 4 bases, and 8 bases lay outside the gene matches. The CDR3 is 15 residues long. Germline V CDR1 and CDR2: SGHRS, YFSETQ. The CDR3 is CASSLPTSGKETQYF. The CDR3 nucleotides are TGCGCCAGCAGCCTGCCAACTAGCGGAAAAGAGACCCAGTACTTC.

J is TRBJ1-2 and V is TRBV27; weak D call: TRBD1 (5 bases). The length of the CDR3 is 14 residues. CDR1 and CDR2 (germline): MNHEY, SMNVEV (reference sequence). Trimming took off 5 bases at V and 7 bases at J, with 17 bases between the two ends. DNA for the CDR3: TGTGCCAGCAGTCCTTATTCAGGGTTGGGTGGCTACACCTTC. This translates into CASSPYSGLGGYTF.

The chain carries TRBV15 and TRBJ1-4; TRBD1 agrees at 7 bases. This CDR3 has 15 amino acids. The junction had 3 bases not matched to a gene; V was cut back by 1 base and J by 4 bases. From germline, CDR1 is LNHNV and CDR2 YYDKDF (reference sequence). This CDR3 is CATSRGGQFNEKLFF. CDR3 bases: TGTGCCACCAGCAGAGGGGGACAGTTTAATGAAAAACTGTTTTTT.

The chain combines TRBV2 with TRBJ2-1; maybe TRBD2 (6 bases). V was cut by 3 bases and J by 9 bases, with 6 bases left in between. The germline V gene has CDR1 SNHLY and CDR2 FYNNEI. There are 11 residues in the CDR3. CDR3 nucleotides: TGTGCCAGCAGTGAGGGAGGTGAGCAGTTCTTC. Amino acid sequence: CASSEGGEQFF.

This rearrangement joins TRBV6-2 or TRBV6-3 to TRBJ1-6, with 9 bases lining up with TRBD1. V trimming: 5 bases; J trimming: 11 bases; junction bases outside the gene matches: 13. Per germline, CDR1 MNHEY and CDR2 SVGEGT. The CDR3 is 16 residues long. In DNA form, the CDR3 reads TGTGCCAGCAGTACCCTACCGGGACAGGGAACGACACCCCTCCACTTT. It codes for CASSTLPGQGTTPLHF.

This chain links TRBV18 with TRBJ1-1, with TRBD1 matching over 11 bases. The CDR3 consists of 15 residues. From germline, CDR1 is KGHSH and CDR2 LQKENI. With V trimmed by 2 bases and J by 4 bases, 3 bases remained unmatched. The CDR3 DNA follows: TGTGCCAGCTCACCAACCGGACAGGGGGCCACTGAAGCTTTCTTT. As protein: CASSPTGQGATEAFF.

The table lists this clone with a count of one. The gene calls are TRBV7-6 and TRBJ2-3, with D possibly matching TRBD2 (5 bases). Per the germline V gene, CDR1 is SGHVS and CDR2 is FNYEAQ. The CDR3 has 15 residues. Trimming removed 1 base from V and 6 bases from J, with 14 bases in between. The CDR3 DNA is TGTGCCAGCAGCTTAGAGGCCTCGAGAGGGGATACGCAGTATTTT. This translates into CASSLEASRGDTQYF.

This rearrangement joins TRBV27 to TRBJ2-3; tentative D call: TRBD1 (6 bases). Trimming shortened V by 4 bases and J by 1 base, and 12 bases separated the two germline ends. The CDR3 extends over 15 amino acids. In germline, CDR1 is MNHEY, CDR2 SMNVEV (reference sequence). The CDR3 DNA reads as TGTGCCAGCAGTTCAGGGGTTCGAGGCACAGATACGCAGTATTTT. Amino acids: CASSSGVRGTDTQYF.

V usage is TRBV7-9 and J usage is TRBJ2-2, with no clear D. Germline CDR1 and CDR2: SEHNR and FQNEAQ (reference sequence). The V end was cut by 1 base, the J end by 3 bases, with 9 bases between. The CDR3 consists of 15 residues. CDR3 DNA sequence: TGTGCCAGCAGCTTAGTTCGGAGTGACACCGGGGAGCTGTTTTTT. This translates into CASSLVRSDTGELFF.

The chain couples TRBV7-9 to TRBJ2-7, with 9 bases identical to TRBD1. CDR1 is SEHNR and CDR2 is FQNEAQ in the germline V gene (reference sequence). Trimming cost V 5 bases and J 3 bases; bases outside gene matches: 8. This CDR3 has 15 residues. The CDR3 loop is CASSPGQGTFYEQYF. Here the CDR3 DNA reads TGTGCCAGCAGCCCGGGACAGGGTACTTTCTACGAGCAGTACTTC. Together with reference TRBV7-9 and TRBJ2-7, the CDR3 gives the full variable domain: DTGVSQNPRHKITKRGQNVTFRCDPISEHNRLYWYRQTLGQGPEFLTYFQNEAQLEKSRLLSDRFSAERPKGSFSTLEIQRTEQGDSAMYLCASSPGQGTFYEQYFGPGTRLTVT.

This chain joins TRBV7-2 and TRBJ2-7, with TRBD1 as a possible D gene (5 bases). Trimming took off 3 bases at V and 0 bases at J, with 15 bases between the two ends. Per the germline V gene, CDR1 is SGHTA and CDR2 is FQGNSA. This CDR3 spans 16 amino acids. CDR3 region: CASSFKQTAFSYEQYF. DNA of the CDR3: TGTGCCAGCAGCTTCAAGCAGACAGCTTTCTCCTACGAGCAGTACTTC.

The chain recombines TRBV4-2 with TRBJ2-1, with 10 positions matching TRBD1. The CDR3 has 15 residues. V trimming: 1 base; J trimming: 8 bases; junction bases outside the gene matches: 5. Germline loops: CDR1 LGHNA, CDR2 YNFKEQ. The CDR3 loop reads CASSQGDRGQDEQFF. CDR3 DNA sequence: TGTGCCAGCAGCCAAGGAGACAGGGGGCAAGATGAGCAGTTCTTC.

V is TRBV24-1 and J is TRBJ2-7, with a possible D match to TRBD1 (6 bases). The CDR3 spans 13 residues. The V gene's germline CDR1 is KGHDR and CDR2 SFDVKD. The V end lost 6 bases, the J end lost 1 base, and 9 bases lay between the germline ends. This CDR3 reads CATSRQGSYEQYF. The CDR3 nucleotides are TGTGCCACCAGTCGGCAGGGGTCCTACGAGCAGTACTTC.

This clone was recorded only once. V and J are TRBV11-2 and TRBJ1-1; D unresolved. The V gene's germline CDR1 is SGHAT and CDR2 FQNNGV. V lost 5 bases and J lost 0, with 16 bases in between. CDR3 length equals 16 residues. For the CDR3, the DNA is TGTGCCAGCAGCCGGGTCGGAAGAAGCATGAACACTGAAGCTTTCTTT. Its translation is CASSRVGRSMNTEAFF.